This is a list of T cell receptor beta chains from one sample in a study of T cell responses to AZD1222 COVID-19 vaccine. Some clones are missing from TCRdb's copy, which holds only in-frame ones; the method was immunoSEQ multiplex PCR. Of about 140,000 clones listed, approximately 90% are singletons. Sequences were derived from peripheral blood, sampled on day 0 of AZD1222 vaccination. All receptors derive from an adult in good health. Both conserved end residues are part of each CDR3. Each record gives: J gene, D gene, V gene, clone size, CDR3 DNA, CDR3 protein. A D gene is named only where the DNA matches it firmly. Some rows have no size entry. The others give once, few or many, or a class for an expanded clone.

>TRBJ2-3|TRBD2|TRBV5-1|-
TGCGCCAGCAGCCCCGGCCTAGCGGGAGACGCGGATACGCAGTATTTT
CASSPGLAGDADTQYF
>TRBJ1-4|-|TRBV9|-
TGTGCCAGCAGCGTAGTAGGGGGGGATGAAAAACTGTTTTTT
CASSVVGGDEKLFF
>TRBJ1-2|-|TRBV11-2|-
TGTGCCAGCAGCCCCTCGGAGACTAACTATGGCTACACCTTC
CASSPSETNYGYTF
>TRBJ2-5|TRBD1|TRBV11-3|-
TGTGCCAGCAGCCCGGACAGGGTGTCAGAGACCCAGTACTTC
CASSPDRVSETQYF
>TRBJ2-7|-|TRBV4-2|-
TGTGCCAGCAGCCAAGGAAGCGCTACCATAAGGGGAGACGAGCAGTACTTC
CASSQGSATIRGDEQYF
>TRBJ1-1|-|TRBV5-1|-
TGCGCCAGCAGCGGGCCCACCTCTGGGGGGAACACTGAAGCTTTCTTT
CASSGPTSGGNTEAFF
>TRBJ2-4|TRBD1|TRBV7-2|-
TGTGCCAGCAGCTCGACAGGGGGGCTTAACATTCAGTACTTC
CASSSTGGLNIQYF
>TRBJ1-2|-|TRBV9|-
TGTGCCAGCAGCCCAAACCACTCACCGGCCTATGGCTACACCTTC
CASSPNHSPAYGYTF
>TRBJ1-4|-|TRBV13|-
TGTGCCAGCAGCTTACGATCGGGGGGGCTGAATGAAAAACTGTTTTTT
CASSLRSGGLNEKLFF
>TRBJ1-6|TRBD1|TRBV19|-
TGTGCCAGTAGTACGACAGGGGGTAATTCACCCCTCCACTTT
CASSTTGGNSPLHF
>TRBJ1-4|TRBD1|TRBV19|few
TGTGCCAGTAGTGACAGGGGTAATGAAAAACTGTTTTTT
CASSDRGNEKLFF
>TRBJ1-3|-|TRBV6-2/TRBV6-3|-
TGTGCCAGCAGTTACTCTTACTTCGACACCATATATTTT
CASSYSYFDTIYF
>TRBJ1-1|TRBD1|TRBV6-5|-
TGTGCCAGCAGCTACAGGGGTATGGCTGAAGCTTTCTTT
CASSYRGMAEAFF
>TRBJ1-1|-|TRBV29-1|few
TGCAGCGTTGTAGGTGGATTTGAGACTGAAGCTTTCTTT
CSVVGGFETEAFF
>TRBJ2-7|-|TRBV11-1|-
TGTGCCAGCAGCAACCCGGGGCTTTCGTACTACGAGCAGTACTTC
CASSNPGLSYYEQYF
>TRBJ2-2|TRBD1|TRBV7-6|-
TGTGCCAGCAGCTCAGGGACAGGGTCGGCCGGGGAGCTGTTTTTT
CASSSGTGSAGELFF
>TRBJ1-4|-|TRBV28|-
TGTGCCAGCACCCCAGGGACTAATGAAAAACTGTTTTTT
CASTPGTNEKLFF
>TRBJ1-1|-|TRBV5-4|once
TGTGCCAGCAGCTTAGGGGGTACCATGAACACTGAAGCTTTCTTT
CASSLGGTMNTEAFF
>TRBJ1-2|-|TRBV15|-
TGTGCCACCAGCACCCAATTCCACTATGGCTACACCTTC
CATSTQFHYGYTF
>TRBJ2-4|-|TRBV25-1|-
TGTGCCAGCAGTGTATTGGGGGATCGAGACATTCAGTACTTC
CASSVLGDRDIQYF
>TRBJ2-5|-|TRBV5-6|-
TGTGCCAGCAGCTTGGGAGGCCAAGAGACCCAGTACTTC
CASSLGGQETQYF
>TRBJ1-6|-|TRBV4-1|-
TGCGCCAGCAGCGTGGCGGCTGGGGGCTTCTCACCCCTCCACTTT
CASSVAAGGFSPLHF
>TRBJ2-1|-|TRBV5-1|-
TGCGCCAGCAAGGACAGAGCGGCGGGTGAGCAGTTCTTC
CASKDRAAGEQFF
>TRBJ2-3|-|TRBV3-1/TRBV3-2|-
TGTGCCAGCAGCCATGGTCAGGGGACGCAGTATTTT
CASSHGQGTQYF
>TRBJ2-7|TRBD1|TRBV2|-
TGTGCCAGCAGCCAACAGGGGATGCAGTACTTC
CASSQQGMQYF
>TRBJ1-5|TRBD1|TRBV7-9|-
TGTGCCAGCAGCATTGACAGGGGACCCCAGCATTTT
CASSIDRGPQHF
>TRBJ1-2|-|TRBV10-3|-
TGTGCCATCAGTGAAAGGGGTAGGGGCTATGGCTACACCTTC
CAISERGRGYGYTF
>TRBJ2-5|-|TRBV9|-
TGTGCCAGCAGCGTAGGTGACAACCAAGAGACCCAGTACTTC
CASSVGDNQETQYF
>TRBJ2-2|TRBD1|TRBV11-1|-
TGTGCCAGCAGCTTAGCAGGACAGGGGGCCACCGGGGAGCTGTTTTTT
CASSLAGQGATGELFF
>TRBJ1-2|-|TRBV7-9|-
TGTGCCAGCACTAGGGCCGACAGTCTTAACTATGGCTACACCTTC
CASTRADSLNYGYTF
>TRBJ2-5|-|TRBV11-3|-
TGTGCCAGCAGCCGACAGGCTTCGGAGACCCAGTACTTC
CASSRQASETQYF
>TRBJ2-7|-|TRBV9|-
TGTGCCAGCAGCGTTAACGCCTTCTCCTACGAGCAGTACTTC
CASSVNAFSYEQYF
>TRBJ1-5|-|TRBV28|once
TGTGCCAGCAGTTCCCAAACAGGTACCCGCAATCAGCCCCAGCATTTT
CASSSQTGTRNQPQHF
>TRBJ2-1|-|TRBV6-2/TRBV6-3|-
TGTGCCAGCAGTCACCGGGACTTCTACAATGAGCAGTTCTTC
CASSHRDFYNEQFF
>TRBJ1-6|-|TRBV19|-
TGTGCCAGTAGTCCGGGCGGTTTGTGGGACGATAATTCACCCCTCCACTTT
CASSPGGLWDDNSPLHF